This entry concerns a single TCR beta chain. Its antigen is currently unknown. The data belong to a study of pediatric ulcerative colitis. Study observations and caveats: Total lymphocyte DNA, not sorted subsets, was the template. Compared with controls, ulcerative colitis showed greater blood-rectum clone sharing.

One to two pinch biopsies were taken from the rectum during colonoscopy. CDR1 is MDHEN, CDR2 SYDVKM, per germline. Trimming cost V 4 bases and J 3 bases, with 15 bases left between them. The CDR3 is 15 residues long. This was a survey-level run. Up to 500,000 reads were sequenced per sample. Some clones are missing from TCRdb's copy, which holds only in-frame ones; the method was immunoSEQ multiplex PCR. Of about 35,000 clones listed, roughly 81% were seen once; the top ten hold 1.1%. The sequenced material came from gut tissue. V usage is TRBV28 and J usage is TRBJ2-5; a possible D gene is TRBD2 (6 bases). The sequence derives from a boy younger than 18 with mild ulcerative colitis. For the CDR3, the DNA is TGTGCCAGCAGTTCCCCGGACGGGGGAAAAGAGACCCAGTACTTC. This translates into CASSSPDGGKETQYF.